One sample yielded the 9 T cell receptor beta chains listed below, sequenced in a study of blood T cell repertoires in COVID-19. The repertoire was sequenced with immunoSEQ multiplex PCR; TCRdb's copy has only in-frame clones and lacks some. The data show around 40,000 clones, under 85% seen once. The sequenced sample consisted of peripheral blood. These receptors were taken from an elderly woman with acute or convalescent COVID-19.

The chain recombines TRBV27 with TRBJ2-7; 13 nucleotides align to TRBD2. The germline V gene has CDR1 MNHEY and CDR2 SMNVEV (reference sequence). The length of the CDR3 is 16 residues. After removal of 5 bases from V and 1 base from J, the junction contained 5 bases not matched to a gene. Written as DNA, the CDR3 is TGTGCCAGCAGTATAGGGGGACTAGCGGGATCCTACGAGCAGTACTTC. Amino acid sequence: CASSIGGLAGSYEQYF.

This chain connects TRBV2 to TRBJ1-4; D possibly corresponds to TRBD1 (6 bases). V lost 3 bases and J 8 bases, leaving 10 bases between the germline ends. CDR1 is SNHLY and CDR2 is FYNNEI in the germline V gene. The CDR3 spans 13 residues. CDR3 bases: TGTGCCAGCAGTGACAGGGGCGGGGAAAAACTGTTTTTT. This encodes CASSDRGGEKLFF.

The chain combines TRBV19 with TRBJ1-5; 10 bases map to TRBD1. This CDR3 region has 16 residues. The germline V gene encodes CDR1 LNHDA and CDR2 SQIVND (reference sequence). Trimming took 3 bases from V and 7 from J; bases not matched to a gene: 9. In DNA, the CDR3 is TGTGCCAGTAGTATGGGGACAGGGGCGAGTGGACAGCCCCAGCATTTT. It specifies CASSMGTGASGQPQHF.

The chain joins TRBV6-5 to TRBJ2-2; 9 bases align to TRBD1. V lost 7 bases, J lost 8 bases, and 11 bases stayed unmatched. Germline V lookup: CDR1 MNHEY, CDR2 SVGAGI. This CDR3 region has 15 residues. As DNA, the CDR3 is TGTGCCAGCACCATGGGACAGGGCTGGATGGGGGAGCTGTTTTTT. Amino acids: CASTMGQGWMGELFF.

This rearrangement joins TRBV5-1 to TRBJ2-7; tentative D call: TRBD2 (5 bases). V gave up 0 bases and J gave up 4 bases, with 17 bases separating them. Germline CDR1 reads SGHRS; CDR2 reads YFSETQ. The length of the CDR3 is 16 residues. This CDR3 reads CASSLGHWGAGYEQYF. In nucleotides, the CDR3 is TGCGCCAGCAGCTTGGGCCACTGGGGAGCCGGGTACGAGCAGTACTTC.

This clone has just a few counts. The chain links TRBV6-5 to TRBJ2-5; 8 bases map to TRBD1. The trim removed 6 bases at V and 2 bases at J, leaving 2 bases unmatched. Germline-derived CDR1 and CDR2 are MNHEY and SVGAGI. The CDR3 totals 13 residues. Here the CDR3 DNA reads TGTGCCAGCAGCAGGGACAGGCAAGAGACCCAGTACTTC. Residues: CASSRDRQETQYF.

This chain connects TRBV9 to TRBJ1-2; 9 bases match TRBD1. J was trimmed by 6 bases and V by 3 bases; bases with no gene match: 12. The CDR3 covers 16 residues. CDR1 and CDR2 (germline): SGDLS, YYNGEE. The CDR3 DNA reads TGTGCCAGCAGCGCACCGCCAACAGGGGGCGCGAATGGCTACACCTTC. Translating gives CASSAPPTGGANGYTF. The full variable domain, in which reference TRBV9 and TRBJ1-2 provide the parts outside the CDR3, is DSGVTQTPKHLITATGQRVTLRCSPRSGDLSVYWYQQSLDQGLQFLIQYYNGEERAKGNILERFSAQQFPDLHSELNLSSLELGDSALYFCASSAPPTGGANGYTFGSGTRLTVV.

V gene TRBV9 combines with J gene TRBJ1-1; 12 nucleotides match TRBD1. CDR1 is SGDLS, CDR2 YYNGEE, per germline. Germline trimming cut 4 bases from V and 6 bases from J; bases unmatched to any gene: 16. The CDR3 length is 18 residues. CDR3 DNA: TGTGCCAGCAGCTCCAGGGGGGGACAGGGGGCCTCATCCCCTGAAGCTTTCTTT. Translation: CASSSRGGQGASSPEAFF.

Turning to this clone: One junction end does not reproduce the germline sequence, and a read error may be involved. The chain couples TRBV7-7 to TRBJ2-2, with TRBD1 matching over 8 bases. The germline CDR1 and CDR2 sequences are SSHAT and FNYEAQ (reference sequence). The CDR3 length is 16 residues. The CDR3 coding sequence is TGTGCTAGCAGCTCTTTGACCGGGACAGGATCCGGGGAGCTGTTTTTT. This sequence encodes CASSSLTGTGSGELFF.